Listed below are T cell receptor beta chains from one sample, sequenced in a study of blood T cell repertoires in COVID-19. Produced via immunoSEQ multiplex PCR; TCRdb's table is partial and in-frame only. The sample lists roughly 200,000 clones; around four fifths were seen once. The sequenced sample consisted of peripheral blood. Receptor source: a woman between 65 and 79 years old with active or convalescent COVID-19. Each CDR3 is given with its conserved first and last residue. D genes are given only for firm matches. The size field is filled for only some rows; it gives once, few, many or a size class.

D,V,J,size,length,CDR3,DNA
-,TRBV12-1,TRBJ2-7,-,16,CASSFAHGEWTYEQYF,TGTGCCAGCAGCTTTGCGCACGGGGAGTGGACCTACGAGCAGTACTTC
TRBD2,TRBV6-4,TRBJ2-7,-,19,CASSDSIGLAGGLSYEQYF,TGTGCCAGCAGTGACTCGATCGGGCTAGCGGGAGGTTTATCCTACGAGCAGTACTTC
TRBD1,TRBV5-8,TRBJ1-3,once,16,CASSSGQGGAGNTIYF,TGTGCCAGCAGCTCCGGACAGGGAGGGGCTGGAAACACCATATATTTT
-,TRBV5-1,TRBJ2-5,-,15,CASSLGGRVGETQYF,TGCGCCAGCAGCTTGGGGGGCCGAGTTGGAGAGACCCAGTACTTC
-,TRBV10-1,TRBJ2-7,few,12,CASSGPTEVQYF,TGCGCCAGCAGTGGGCCGACAGAAGTGCAGTACTTC
TRBD2,TRBV24-1,TRBJ2-3,-,13,CATGRGGTDTQYF,TGTGCCACCGGTCGGGGGGGTACAGATACGCAGTATTTT
-,TRBV7-3,TRBJ2-5,-,13,CASSLTGVETQYF,TGTGCCAGCAGCTTAACGGGAGTGGAGACCCAGTACTTC
TRBD2,TRBV28,TRBJ2-2,-,16,CASLTGGPVGPGELFF,TGTGCCAGTCTAACGGGAGGGCCAGTAGGACCCGGGGAGCTGTTTTTT
-,TRBV2,TRBJ1-1,-,13,CASSPQGITEAFF,TGTGCCAGCAGTCCCCAGGGGATCACTGAAGCTTTCTTT
TRBD2,TRBV5-1,TRBJ2-1,few,18,CASSLYLAGGPRYNEQFF,TGCGCCAGCAGCTTGTATCTAGCGGGAGGGCCGCGTTACAATGAGCAGTTCTTC
TRBD2,TRBV5-1,TRBJ2-3,once,15,CASSSSGGRANTQYF,TGCGCCAGCAGCTCATCCGGCGGGAGGGCAAATACGCAGTATTTT
-,TRBV4-2,TRBJ2-1,-,15,CASSPLDSTYNEQFF,TGTGCCAGCAGCCCTTTGGACAGCACCTACAATGAGCAGTTCTTC
TRBD2,TRBV5-1,TRBJ2-5,-,17,CASSLAGTLAALETQYF,TGCGCCAGCAGCTTGGCCGGAACGCTAGCGGCCTTAGAGACCCAGTACTTC
TRBD1,TRBV5-4,TRBJ1-5,-,20,CASSFEARPGTGFRFEPQHF,TGTGCCAGCAGCTTTGAGGCCCGCCCCGGGACAGGGTTTCGGTTTGAGCCCCAGCATTTT
TRBD1,TRBV3-1/TRBV3-2,TRBJ1-1,-,17,CASSLNPQGRGGTEAFF,TGTGCCAGCAGCCTCAACCCACAGGGGAGAGGAGGCACTGAAGCTTTCTTT
TRBD2,TRBV4-1,TRBJ2-2,-,15,CASSLSGRGTGELFF,TGCGCCAGTAGCCTTAGCGGGAGAGGGACCGGGGAGCTGTTTTTT
TRBD1,TRBV3-1/TRBV3-2,TRBJ2-2,once,16,CASSQAGTGGSGELFF,TGTGCCAGCAGCCAAGCCGGGACAGGGGGCTCCGGGGAGCTGTTTTTT
-,TRBV30,TRBJ1-2,-,13,CAWSYSPNYGYTF,TGTGCCTGGAGTTACAGTCCTAACTATGGCTACACCTTC
TRBD2,TRBV19,TRBJ2-6,-,17,CASSPLAERSGANVLTF,TGTGCCAGTAGTCCACTAGCGGAACGCTCTGGGGCCAACGTCCTGACTTTC
TRBD2,TRBV9,TRBJ2-3,-,16,CASSGVLAGATDTQYF,TGTGCCAGCAGCGGGGTACTAGCGGGAGCGACAGATACGCAGTATTTT
TRBD1,TRBV15,TRBJ2-2,-,21,CATSRVLPGQVPNQNTGELFF,TGTGCCACCAGCAGAGTCCTCCCGGGACAGGTACCAAACCAGAACACCGGGGAGCTGTTTTTT
-,TRBV6-5,TRBJ1-5,-,13,CASRKANNQPQHF,TGTGCCAGCAGGAAAGCAAACAATCAGCCCCAGCATTTT
-,TRBV5-1,TRBJ2-7,-,14,CASSLNGVSYEQYF,TGCGCCAGCAGCTTGAACGGGGTCTCCTACGAGCAGTACTTC
-,TRBV3-1/TRBV3-2,TRBJ2-1,-,12,CASSQAHNEQFF,TGTGCCAGCAGCCAAGCTCACAATGAGCAGTTCTTC
-,TRBV5-1,TRBJ2-5,-,14,CASSSVELPETQYF,TGCGCCAGCAGCTCCGTGGAACTACCAGAGACCCAGTACTTC
TRBD1,TRBV5-1,TRBJ2-2,-,16,CASSALDRVSTGELFF,TGCGCCAGCAGCGCCCTGGACAGGGTTTCCACCGGGGAGCTGTTTTTT
-,TRBV27,TRBJ2-1,-,14,CASSFPSSQNEQFF,TGTGCCAGCAGTTTCCCTAGTAGTCAGAATGAGCAGTTCTTC
-,TRBV3-1/TRBV3-2,TRBJ1-1,-,16,CASSQGALGVNTEAFF,TGTGCCAGCAGCCAAGGGGCCCTAGGGGTGAACACTGAAGCTTTCTTT